The rows below give T cell receptor beta chains drawn from one sample of a study of cytomegalovirus exposure and HLA in healthy donors. This table comes from immunoSEQ multiplex PCR, and its TCRdb copy is limited to in-frame clones, with some not included. The data contain around 150,000 clones, roughly 78% of them singletons. The sample comprised PBMCs. The receptors were gathered from a man aged 35 to 55 in good health and CMV-seronegative. CDR3s include the opening cysteine and the closing phenylalanine or tryptophan. The order of the fields is D gene, J gene, clone size, V gene, CDR3 protein, CDR3 DNA. A D gene is named only where the DNA matches it firmly. Some rows have no size entry. The others give once, few or many, or a class for an expanded clone.

TRBD1 TRBJ2-3 - TRBV5-4 CASRGQGSDTQYF TGTGCCAGCCGCGGACAGGGATCAGATACGCAGTATTTT
- TRBJ1-5 - TRBV30 CAWSRDSSNQPQHF TGTGCCTGGAGCCGCGACAGTAGCAATCAGCCCCAGCATTTT
TRBD1 TRBJ1-2 - TRBV9 CASSVALGRTGEKSGYTF TGTGCCAGCAGCGTAGCTCTTGGTCGGACAGGGGAAAAAAGTGGCTACACCTTC
TRBD2 TRBJ2-7 - TRBV27 CASEGLGRREQYF TGTGCCAGCGAGGGACTAGGTCGTCGCGAGCAGTACTTC
- TRBJ2-1 - TRBV5-1 CASSLDLYNEQFF TGCGCCAGCAGCTTGGACTTATACAATGAGCAGTTCTTC
TRBD2 TRBJ2-7 - TRBV11-2 CASSLASGASYEQYF TGTGCCAGCAGCTTAGCTAGCGGAGCCTCCTACGAGCAGTACTTC
- TRBJ2-3 - TRBV5-1 CASSLVRTNTDTQYF TGCGCCAGCAGCTTGGTGAGGACTAACACAGATACGCAGTATTTT
- TRBJ2-5 - TRBV14 CASSQEREQETQYF TGTGCCAGCAGCCAAGAACGGGAGCAAGAGACCCAGTACTTC
- TRBJ2-2 - TRBV10-3 CAIRGRVGSSNTGELFF TGTGCCATCCGGGGTAGAGTGGGGAGCTCTAACACCGGGGAGCTGTTTTTT
- TRBJ2-1 few TRBV29-1 CSVQGYEQFF TGCAGCGTCCAGGGATATGAGCAGTTCTTC
- TRBJ2-2 once TRBV7-6 CASSLELNSGELFF TGTGCCAGCAGCTTAGAGCTGAATTCCGGGGAGCTGTTTTTT
TRBD2 TRBJ2-7 - TRBV5-1 CASSSSQAGTYEQYF TGCGCCAGCAGCTCCTCCCAAGCGGGAACCTACGAGCAGTACTTC
TRBD2 TRBJ2-7 - TRBV14 CASRPTASGTYEQYF TGTGCCAGCAGGCCCACGGCTAGCGGAACCTACGAGCAGTACTTC
- TRBJ2-3 - TRBV21-1 CASSVPGTAHTDTQYF TGTGCCAGCAGCGTTCCCGGGACAGCGCACACAGATACGCAGTATTTT
TRBD2 TRBJ2-7 - TRBV19 CASSIGTSVYEQYF TGTGCCAGTAGTATAGGGACTAGTGTCTACGAGCAGTACTTC
TRBD2 TRBJ2-1 - TRBV6-1 CASSELTSSVHEQFF TGTGCCAGCAGTGAGCTGACTAGCTCGGTACATGAGCAGTTCTTC
TRBD2 TRBJ2-2 - TRBV7-7 CASSFVGEGRPGELFF TGTGCTAGCAGCTTTGTGGGGGAGGGCCGCCCCGGGGAGCTGTTTTTT
- TRBJ2-1 - TRBV15 CATSRLAPGNNEQFF TGTGCCACCAGCAGACTAGCGCCAGGGAACAATGAGCAGTTCTTC
TRBD1 TRBJ1-2 - TRBV28 CASSLLDRVFGYTF TGTGCCAGCAGTCTTCTCGACAGGGTGTTTGGCTACACCTTC
TRBD2 TRBJ2-5 - TRBV7-8 CASSLTSPGLAEETQYF TGTGCCAGCAGCTTAACTTCACCGGGACTAGCGGAAGAGACCCAGTACTTC
- TRBJ2-5 - TRBV6-4 CARIRQGQETQYF TGTGCCAGAATACGTCAGGGCCAAGAGACCCAGTACTTC
TRBD1 TRBJ2-1 few TRBV28 CASSVDRERYNEQFF TGTGCCAGCAGTGTGGACAGGGAGCGATACAATGAGCAGTTCTTC
- TRBJ2-7 - TRBV20-1 CSASPRNEQYF TGCAGTGCTAGCCCCCGTAATGAGCAGTACTTC
TRBD1 TRBJ1-4 - TRBV4-2 CASSRDRLNEKLFF TGTGCCAGCAGCAGGGACAGGCTTAATGAAAAACTGTTTTTT
- TRBJ1-1 once TRBV6-6 CASTDTLRGNTEAFF TGTGCCAGCACTGACACTCTGCGGGGCAACACTGAAGCTTTCTTT
TRBD2 TRBJ2-2 - TRBV7-9 CASSPTSGTTGELFF TGTGCCAGCAGCCCGACTAGCGGGACGACCGGGGAGCTGTTTTTT
- TRBJ1-2 - TRBV11-3 CASSLLSLGQVYGYTF TGTGCCAGCAGCTTACTCTCCCTGGGACAAGTCTATGGCTACACCTTC